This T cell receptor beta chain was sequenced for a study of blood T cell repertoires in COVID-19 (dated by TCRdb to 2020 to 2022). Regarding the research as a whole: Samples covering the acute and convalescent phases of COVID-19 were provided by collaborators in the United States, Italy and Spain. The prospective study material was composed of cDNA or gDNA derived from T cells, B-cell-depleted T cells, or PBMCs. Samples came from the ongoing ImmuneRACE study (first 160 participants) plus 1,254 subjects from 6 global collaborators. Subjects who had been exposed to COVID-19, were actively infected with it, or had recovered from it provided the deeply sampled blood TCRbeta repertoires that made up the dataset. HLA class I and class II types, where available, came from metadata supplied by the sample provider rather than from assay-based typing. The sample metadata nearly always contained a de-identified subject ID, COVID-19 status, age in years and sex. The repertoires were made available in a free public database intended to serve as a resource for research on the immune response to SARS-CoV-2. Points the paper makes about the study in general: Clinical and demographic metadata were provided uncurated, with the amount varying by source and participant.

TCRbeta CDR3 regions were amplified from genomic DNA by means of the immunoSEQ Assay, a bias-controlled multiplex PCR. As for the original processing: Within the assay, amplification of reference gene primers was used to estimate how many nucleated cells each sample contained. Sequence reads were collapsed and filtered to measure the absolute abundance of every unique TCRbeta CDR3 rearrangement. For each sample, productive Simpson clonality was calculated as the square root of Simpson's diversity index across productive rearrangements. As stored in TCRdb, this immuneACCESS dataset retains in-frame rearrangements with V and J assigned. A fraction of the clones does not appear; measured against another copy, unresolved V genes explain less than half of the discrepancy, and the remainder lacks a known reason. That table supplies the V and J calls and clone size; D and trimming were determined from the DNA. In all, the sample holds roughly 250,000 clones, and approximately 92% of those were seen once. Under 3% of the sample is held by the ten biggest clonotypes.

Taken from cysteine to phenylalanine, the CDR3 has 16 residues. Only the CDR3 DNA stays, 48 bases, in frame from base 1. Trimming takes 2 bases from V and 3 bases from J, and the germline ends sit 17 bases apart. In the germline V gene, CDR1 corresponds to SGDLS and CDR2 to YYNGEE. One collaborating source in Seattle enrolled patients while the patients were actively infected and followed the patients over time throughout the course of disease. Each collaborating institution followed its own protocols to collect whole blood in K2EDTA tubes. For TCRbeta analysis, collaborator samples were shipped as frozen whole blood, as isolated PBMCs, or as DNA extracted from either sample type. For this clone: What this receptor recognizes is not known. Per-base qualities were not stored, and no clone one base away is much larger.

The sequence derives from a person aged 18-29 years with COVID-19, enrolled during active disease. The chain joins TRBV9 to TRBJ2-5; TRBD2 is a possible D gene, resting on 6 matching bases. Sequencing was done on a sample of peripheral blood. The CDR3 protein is CASSVRGLGREETQYF. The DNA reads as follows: TGTGCCAGCAGCGTGCGGGGCTTAGGTAGGGAAGAGACCCAGTACTTC.